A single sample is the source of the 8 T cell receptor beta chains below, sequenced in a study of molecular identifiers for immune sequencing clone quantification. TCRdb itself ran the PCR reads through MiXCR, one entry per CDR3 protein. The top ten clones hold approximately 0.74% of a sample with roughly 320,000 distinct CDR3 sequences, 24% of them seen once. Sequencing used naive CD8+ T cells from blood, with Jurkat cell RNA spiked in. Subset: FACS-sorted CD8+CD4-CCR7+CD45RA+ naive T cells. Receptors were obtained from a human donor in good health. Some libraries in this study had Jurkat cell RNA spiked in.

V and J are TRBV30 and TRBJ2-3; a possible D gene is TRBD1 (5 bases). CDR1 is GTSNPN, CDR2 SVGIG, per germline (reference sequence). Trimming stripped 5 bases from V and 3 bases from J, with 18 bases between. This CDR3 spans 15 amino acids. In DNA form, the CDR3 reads TGTGCCTGGGGGAACGTGGCAGGGATAACAGATACGCAGTATTTT. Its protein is CAWGNVAGITDTQYF.

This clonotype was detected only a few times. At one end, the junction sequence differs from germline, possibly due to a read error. The CDR3 here is CASSLANFRNGELFF. CDR3 nucleotides: TGTGCCAGCAGCTTGGCCAATTTTCGGAACGGGGAGCTGTTTTTT. The chain combines TRBV5-3 with TRBJ2-2; no clear D gene. TRBV5-3 is designated an ORF whose function remains uncertain. CDR3 length equals 15 residues.

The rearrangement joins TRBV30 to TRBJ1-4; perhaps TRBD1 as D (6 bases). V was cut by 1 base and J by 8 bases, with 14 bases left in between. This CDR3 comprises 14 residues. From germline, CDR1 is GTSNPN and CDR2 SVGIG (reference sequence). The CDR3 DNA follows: TGTGCCTGGAGTGAACAGGGACTGGAAGAAAAACTGTTTTTT. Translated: CAWSEQGLEEKLFF.

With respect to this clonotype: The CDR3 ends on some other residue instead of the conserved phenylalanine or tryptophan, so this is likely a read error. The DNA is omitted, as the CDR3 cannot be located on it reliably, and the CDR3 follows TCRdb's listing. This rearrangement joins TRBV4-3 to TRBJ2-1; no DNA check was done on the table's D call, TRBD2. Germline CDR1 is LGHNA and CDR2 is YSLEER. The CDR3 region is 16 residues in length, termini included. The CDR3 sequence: CASSQDLSGRASEQLL.

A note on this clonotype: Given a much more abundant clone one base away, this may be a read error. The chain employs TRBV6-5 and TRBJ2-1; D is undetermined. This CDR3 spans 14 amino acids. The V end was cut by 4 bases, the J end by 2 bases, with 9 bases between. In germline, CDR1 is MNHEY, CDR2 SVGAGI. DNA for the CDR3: TGTGCCAGCAGTTTCTCTCGGACCTACAATGAGCAGTTCTTC. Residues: CASSFSRTYNEQFF.

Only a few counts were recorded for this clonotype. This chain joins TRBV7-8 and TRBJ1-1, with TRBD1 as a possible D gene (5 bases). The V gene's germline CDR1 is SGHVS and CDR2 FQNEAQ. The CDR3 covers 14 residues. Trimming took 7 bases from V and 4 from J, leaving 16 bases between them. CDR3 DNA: TGTGCCAGCACCCGGGGGACGGGTGTCACTGAAGCTTTCTTT. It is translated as CASTRGTGVTEAFF.

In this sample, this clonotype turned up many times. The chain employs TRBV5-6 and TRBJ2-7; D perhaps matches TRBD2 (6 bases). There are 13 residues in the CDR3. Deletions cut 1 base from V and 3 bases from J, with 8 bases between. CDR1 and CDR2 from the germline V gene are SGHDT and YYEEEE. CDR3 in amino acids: CASSLLSGYEQYF. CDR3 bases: TGTGCCAGCAGCTTGCTTAGCGGCTACGAGCAGTACTTC.

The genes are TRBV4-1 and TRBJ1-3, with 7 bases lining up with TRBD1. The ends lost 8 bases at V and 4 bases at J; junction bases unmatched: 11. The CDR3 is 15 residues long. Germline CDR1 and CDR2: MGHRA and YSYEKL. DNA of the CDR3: TGCGCCAGCCGCGAGAGGACAGGTTCCGGAAACACCATATATTTT. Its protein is CASRERTGSGNTIYF.